The next 18 T cell receptor beta chains were all read from a single sample in a study of T cell changes during pregnancy in multiple sclerosis. Assay: immunoSEQ multiplex PCR; the TCRdb copy retains only in-frame clones and omits some. The table includes roughly 35,000 clones, 88% detected once. Sequencing was performed on CD4+ T cells from peripheral blood mononuclear cells, taken before pregnancy. The receptor source for this set is a female donor with multiple sclerosis, enrolled in a pregnancy study.

This clone appeared a few times. The V and J genes are TRBV21-1 and TRBJ2-3; TRBD1, as called in the table, went unchecked against the DNA. TRBV21-1 is reported as a pseudogene. The CDR3 loop spans 13 amino acids. This chain's CDR3 is CASSAGTGDTQYF. As DNA, the CDR3 is TGTGCCAGCAGCGCTGGGACAGGGGATACGCAGTATTTT.

This chain links TRBV7-2 with TRBJ2-5; D is possibly TRBD1 (6 bases). The CDR3 has 12 residues. CDR1 is SGHTA and CDR2 is FQGNSA in the germline V gene. The DNA of the CDR3 is TGTGCTACCACAGGGTACCAAGAGACCCAGTACTTC. This translates into CATTGYQETQYF. Supplemented by reference TRBV7-2 and TRBJ2-5, the full variable domain reads GAGVSQSPSNKVTEKGKDVELRCDPISGHTALYWYRQSLGQGLEFLIYFQGNSAPDKSGLPSDRFSAERTGGSVSTLTIQRTQQEDSAVYLCATTGYQETQYFGPGTRLLVL.

V is TRBV6-1 and J is TRBJ2-7; a weak D match, TRBD1 (5 bases). V was trimmed by 2 bases and J by 6 bases, leaving 14 bases between them. CDR1 and CDR2 from the germline V gene are MNHNS and SASEGT. The CDR3 covers 14 residues. CDR3 sequence reads: CASSEPLPGLEQYF. CDR3 sequence (DNA): TGTGCCAGCAGTGAACCCCTCCCAGGGCTCGAGCAGTACTTC.

The chain carries TRBV21-1 and TRBJ1-5; the tabulated D call, TRBD1, remains unverified against the DNA. TRBV21-1 is a listed pseudogene. The CDR3 contains 13 residues. The CDR3 nucleotides are TGTGCCAGCAGGGGGGACAACAATCAGCCCCAGCATTTT. Amino acid sequence: CASRGDNNQPQHF.

The chain employs TRBV30 and TRBJ1-1, with D tentatively TRBD1 (5 bases). Germline loops: CDR1 GTSNPN, CDR2 SVGIG (reference sequence). This CDR3 has 11 residues. Trimming cost V 2 bases and J 8 bases, with 9 bases left between them. This CDR3 is CAWSPGLEAFF. CDR3 sequence (DNA): TGTGCCTGGAGTCCAGGGTTAGAAGCTTTCTTT. Variable domain in full (rest from reference TRBV30 and TRBJ1-1): SQTIHQWPATLVQPVGSPLSLECTVEGTSNPNLYWYRQAAGRGLQLLFYSVGIGQISSEVPQNLSASRPQDRQFILSSKKLLLSDSGFYLCAWSPGLEAFFGQGTRLTVV.

A single count supports this clone. The chain recombines TRBV6-6 with TRBJ2-1; D may be TRBD2 (5 bases). Trimming took 7 bases from V and 0 from J, leaving 16 bases between them. Germline assignment: CDR1 MNHNY and CDR2 SVGAGI (reference sequence). This CDR3 has 16 amino acids. The CDR3 here is CASTKGGLHSYNEQFF. The CDR3 DNA reads as TGTGCCAGCACCAAGGGCGGACTGCACTCCTACAATGAGCAGTTCTTC.

This chain connects TRBV28 to TRBJ2-7; weak D call: TRBD1 (6 bases). Germline V gene sequence: CDR1 MDHEN, CDR2 SYDVKM. The CDR3 runs 17 residues. Trimming left V 4 bases short and J 1 base short, with 20 bases between. This CDR3 reads CASSSLGAWDKSYEQYF. The DNA for the CDR3 is TGTGCCAGCAGTTCCTTGGGGGCATGGGACAAGTCCTACGAGCAGTACTTC.

This chain uses TRBV12-5 with TRBJ2-7, with 11 bases matching TRBD2. V shed 6 bases and J 0 bases; nucleotides not matched to a gene: 13. This CDR3 is built from 18 residues. Germline V gives CDR1 LGHNT, CDR2 FRNRAP. CDR3 in amino acids: CASGLPRTSGPSSYEQYF. The CDR3 DNA reads as TGTGCTAGTGGCCTACCCCGGACTAGCGGGCCCAGCTCCTACGAGCAGTACTTC.

The chain uses TRBV12-1 and TRBJ1-3. TRBV12-1 is a pseudogene. The CDR3 extends over 18 amino acids. The CDR3, as DNA: TGTGCCAGCAGCTCCAAACCCATTTATACTTCGCTCGGAAACACCATATATTTT. Its protein is CASSSKPIYTSLGNTIYF.

This chain links TRBV7-8 with TRBJ2-7; TRBD1 agrees at 7 bases. Trimming took 5 bases from V and 6 from J; bases not matched to a gene: 10. The CDR3 consists of 14 residues. Germline lookup yields CDR1 SGHVS and CDR2 FQNEAQ. This chain's CDR3 is CASSPTGQASEQYF. The CDR3 bases are TGTGCCAGCAGCCCTACTGGACAGGCCTCCGAGCAGTACTTC.

V and J are TRBV7-5 and TRBJ2-1; the table gives TRBD1 as D, unverified against the DNA. TRBV7-5 is shown as a pseudogene. The CDR3 runs to 16 residues. The CDR3 DNA sequence: TGTGTCAGAAGCTTACGTCGGGCCAGGGGGTACAATGAGCAGTTCTTC. Translation: CVRSLRRARGYNEQFF.

V gene TRBV7-9 combines with J gene TRBJ1-1, with D possibly matching TRBD1 (5 bases). There are 13 residues in the CDR3. Per the germline V gene, CDR1 is SEHNR and CDR2 is FQNEAQ (reference sequence). V lost 10 bases and J lost 4, with 16 bases in between. CDR3 in amino acids: CATQTTVLTEAFF. CDR3 nucleotides: TGTGCCACCCAAACGACAGTCCTCACTGAAGCTTTCTTT.

This clone was observed a handful of times. V gene TRBV18 combines with J gene TRBJ2-1; 7 nucleotides agree with TRBD1. This CDR3 is 15 amino acids long. Germline trimming cut 3 bases from V and 3 bases from J; bases unmatched to any gene: 5. CDR1 is KGHSH, CDR2 LQKENI, per germline. The CDR3 sequence: CASSPLGQRYNEQFF. CDR3 DNA sequence: TGTGCCAGCTCACCCTTGGGACAGCGCTACAATGAGCAGTTCTTC.

The rearrangement joins TRBV6-5 to TRBJ2-7; 11 bases are a match to TRBD1. The germline CDR1 and CDR2 sequences are MNHEY and SVGAGI. V lost 5 bases, J lost 3 bases, and 6 bases stayed unmatched. This CDR3 has 15 residues. For the CDR3, the DNA is TGTGCCAGCAGTCCCGGACAGGGGGCGAACTACGAGCAGTACTTC. It is translated as CASSPGQGANYEQYF.

Points on this clone: An end of the junction differs from the germline gene, which may be a read error. V and J are TRBV27 and TRBJ1-1; no reliable D call. Germline lookup yields CDR1 MNHEY and CDR2 SMNVEV (reference sequence). The length of the CDR3 is 15 residues. The CDR3 sequence is CAGSSVGLGGEKAFF. In DNA, the CDR3 is TGTGCCGGCAGTTCTGTTGGGCTAGGAGGCGAGAAAGCTTTCTTT.

This chain connects TRBV27 to TRBJ2-3; 8 bases are a match to TRBD1. J was trimmed by 4 bases and V by 6 bases; bases with no gene match: 12. Germline-derived CDR1 and CDR2 are MNHEY and SMNVEV (reference sequence). CDR3 length: 16 residues. The CDR3 sequence: CASRKRQGYASDTQYF. CDR3 nucleotides: TGTGCCAGCAGAAAGAGACAGGGGTATGCGTCAGATACGCAGTATTTT.

The chain has TRBV11-2 and TRBJ2-5; 13 bases fit TRBD2. CDR1 and CDR2 (germline): SGHAT, FQNNGV. V was clipped by 8 bases and J by 5 bases; unmatched bases: 2. CDR3 length: 13 residues. The CDR3 loop is CASGLAGEETQYF. Written as DNA, the CDR3 is TGTGCCAGCGGACTAGCGGGAGAGGAGACCCAGTACTTC.

This clone was counted between two and nine times. V usage is TRBV30 and J usage is TRBJ1-1; D is uncertain. Germline V CDR1 and CDR2: GTSNPN, SVGIG (reference sequence). V was clipped by 6 bases and J by 5 bases, with 19 bases between them. The CDR3 is made up of 14 amino acids. CDR3 protein: CACKTREWWTEAFF. CDR3 bases: TGTGCCTGCAAGACGCGGGAGTGGTGGACTGAAGCTTTCTTT.